A single T cell receptor (beta chain) is shown here with its context. The authors split each subset's genomic DNA evenly across several immunoSEQ plates. Methods used by the authors: Junction-only sequences without quality scores came from ImmunoSEQ, so filtering differed. Data came from immunoSEQ multiplex PCR; TCRdb stores just in-frame clones and leaves some out. The D gene and trimming were derived from the DNA, and the V and J assignments and clone size from that table. The sample holds roughly 2.4 million clones, 95% seen once. This sample was included in a study of shared clonotypes between healthy human individuals. Germline values: CDR1 WSHSY, CDR2 SAAADI. V dropped 5 bases and J dropped 4; count of bases not matched to a gene: 4. This CDR3 is built from 13 residues.

The rearrangement uses TRBV10-2 and TRBJ1-2; 7 bases fit TRBD1. The source is a man aged 18 to 29 in good health. The sequencing sample was made of naive CD4+ T cells sorted from blood. As to subset: CD45RA+ positively selected. The CDR3 sequence is CASSSDRAYGYTF. CDR3 coding DNA: TGCGCCAGCAGTTCCGACAGGGCCTATGGCTACACCTTC.